The 12 T cell receptor beta chains below come from one sample, sequenced in a study of T-cell memory formation after mild COVID-19. From the 5' RACE reads, TCRdb called clonotypes with MiXCR, one entry per CDR3 protein. Seen here are approximately 300,000 distinct CDR3 sequences, less than 20% observed once, and the top ten hold 20% to 25%. Sequenced: PBMCs or a T cell subset sorted from them (not recorded which). The source is a man aged 18 to 29 who had mild COVID-19 (a few samples of this study predate the infection). Cell type and time point are not known.

The rearrangement joins TRBV5-1 to TRBJ2-1, with D perhaps given as TRBD1 or TRBD2 (6 bases each). Germline CDR1 reads SGHRS; CDR2 reads YFSETQ. V was trimmed by 6 bases and J by 7 bases, leaving 17 bases between them. This CDR3 is 14 amino acids long. The CDR3 region is CASTQRVGGNEQFF. CDR3 sequence (DNA): TGCGCCAGCACCCAAAGGGTAGGGGGGAATGAGCAGTTCTTC.

This clonotype came up a few times. V is TRBV5-1 and J is TRBJ1-2; perhaps TRBD1 as D (5 bases). The CDR3 length is 13 residues. The V end lost 5 bases, the J end lost 5 bases, and 13 bases lay between the germline ends. Germline CDR1 reads SGHRS; CDR2 reads YFSETQ. The CDR3 region is CASRRTGFYGYTF. As DNA, the CDR3 is TGCGCCAGCAGGCGAACAGGATTTTATGGCTACACCTTC.

This clonotype has only a few counts. The rearrangement joins TRBV6-2 or TRBV6-3 to TRBJ1-6; D gene ambiguous. CDR1 and CDR2 from the germline V gene are MNHEY and SVGEGT. V was shortened by 4 bases and J by 7 bases, with 5 bases between the two germline ends. The CDR3 length is 12 residues. CDR3 coding DNA: TGTGCCAGCAGTTTCGCCAATTCACCCCTCCACTTT. Its protein product is CASSFANSPLHF.

The V gene is TRBV7-2, the J gene TRBJ2-3; D is uncertain. V shed 2 bases and J shed 0 bases, with 9 bases lying between them. This CDR3 has 15 residues. Germline loops: CDR1 SGHTA, CDR2 FQGNSA. The CDR3 region has the DNA TGTGCCAGCAGCTTATCCGTTACCAGCACAGATACGCAGTATTTT. Protein sequence: CASSLSVTSTDTQYF. The full variable domain, completed using reference TRBV7-2 and TRBJ2-3, is GAGVSQSPSNKVTEKGKDVELRCDPISGHTALYWYRQSLGQGLEFLIYFQGNSAPDKSGLPSDRFSAERTGGSVSTLTIQRTQQEDSAVYLCASSLSVTSTDTQYFGPGTRLTVL.

The genes are TRBV7-2 and TRBJ1-5; 10 bases agree with TRBD1. After removal of 6 bases from V and 6 bases from J, the junction contained 5 bases not matched to a gene. This CDR3 is built from 14 residues. Germline V CDR1 and CDR2: SGHTA, FQGNSA. CDR3 amino acids: CASRDRGLGQPQHF. CDR3 nucleotides: TGTGCCAGCAGGGACAGGGGGTTAGGTCAGCCCCAGCATTTT.

Only a few counts were recorded for this clonotype. CDR3 nucleotides: TGTGCCAGCAGCTTAGAAGACAGCAGCTACGAGCAGTACTTC. It translates to CASSLEDSSYEQYF. The chain links TRBV7-6 to TRBJ2-7; a weak D match, TRBD1 (5 bases). The V end was cut by 1 base, the J end by 3 bases, with 10 bases between. Germline CDR1 is SGHVS and CDR2 is FNYEAQ. The CDR3 loop spans 14 amino acids. Full variable domain (rest looked up from reference TRBV7-6 and TRBJ2-7): GAGVSQSPRYKVTKRGQDVALRCDPISGHVSLYWYRQALGQGPEFLTYFNYEAQQDKSGLPNDRFSAERPEGSISTLTIQRTEQRDSAMYRCASSLEDSSYEQYFGPGTRLTVT.

The chain couples TRBV5-1 to TRBJ2-4; 7 bases line up with TRBD2. This CDR3 has 16 residues. Germline trimming cut 4 bases from V and 0 bases from J; bases unmatched to any gene: 7. Per the germline V gene, CDR1 is SGHRS and CDR2 is YFSETQ. The CDR3 region has the DNA TGCGCCAGCAGCCCCCGGGACTACTTAGCCAAAAACATTCAGTACTTC. Its translation: CASSPRDYLAKNIQYF.

This sequence joins TRBV5-1 and TRBJ2-3; possibly TRBD1 or TRBD2 for D (6 bases each). Trimming removed 4 bases from V and 5 bases from J, with 14 bases in between. Germline CDR1 is SGHRS and CDR2 is YFSETQ. CDR3 length: 14 amino acids. CDR3 sequence: CASSPGGHGDTQYF. The CDR3 bases are TGCGCCAGCAGCCCTGGGGGGCATGGAGATACGCAGTATTTT.

This clonotype was detected only a few times. V gene TRBV2 combines with J gene TRBJ1-1; 10 positions agree with TRBD1. Germline V gene lookup returns CDR1 SNHLY and CDR2 FYNNEI. There are 13 residues in the CDR3. Trimming took 4 bases from V and 5 from J; bases not matched to a gene: 1. The CDR3 DNA follows: TGTGCCAGCAGTGCGGACAGGGGGACTGAAGCTTTCTTT. The encoded protein is CASSADRGTEAFF.

The chain employs TRBV7-2 and TRBJ1-4; D not certain. V gave up 3 bases and J gave up 5 bases, with 10 bases separating them. The CDR3 runs to 14 residues. Germline V gene sequence: CDR1 SGHTA, CDR2 FQGNSA. CDR3 residues: CASSFGFPNEKLFF. In DNA form, the CDR3 reads TGTGCCAGCAGCTTCGGTTTTCCCAATGAAAAACTGTTTTTT.

The chain carries TRBV27 and TRBJ1-3, with TRBD1 as a possible D gene (6 bases). V gave up 1 base and J gave up 4 bases, with 11 bases separating them. This CDR3 is 15 amino acids long. Germline V gene data show CDR1 as MNHEY and CDR2 as SMNVEV (reference sequence). The CDR3 reads CASSLLGGPGNTIYF. CDR3 DNA: TGTGCCAGCAGTTTATTAGGGGGGCCCGGAAACACCATATATTTT.

The chain links TRBV12-3 or TRBV12-4 to TRBJ1-3; D not certain. V lost 5 bases to trimming and J lost 4 bases, with 9 bases between them. The CDR3 has 13 amino acids. CDR3 nucleotide sequence: TGTGCCAGCAGTGACGTGCCGGGAAACACCATATATTTT. Its translation is CASSDVPGNTIYF.